This T cell receptor beta chain was observed in a study of vaccination and CD4 T cells after COVID-19. This clonotype was counted a few times. Its antigen is as yet unknown. Treatment reported: roughly 11-day PBMC culture with coronavirus spike peptide pools or control peptides (ViraFEST assay). The Oncomine TCR Beta short-read assay was what sequenced the DNA obtained from cultured CD4+ T cells. TCRdb itself ran the PCR reads through MiXCR, one entry per CDR3 protein. Of approximately 11,000 distinct CDR3 sequences listed, more than 65% were seen once; the top ten hold 12%. The CDR3 is 15 amino acids. The germline gives CDR1 DFQATT, CDR2 SNEGSKA (reference sequence). The germline V and J ends were trimmed by 1 base and 2 bases, with 12 bases remaining between them.

Sequenced material: CD4+ T cells from blood, cultured in vitro. The V gene is TRBV20-1, the J gene TRBJ1-5; no clear D. This sequence originates from a human donor who had recovered from COVID-19. The CDR3 DNA follows: TGCAGTGCTAGAGTCGATTTCACCGGCAATCAGCCCCAGCATTTT. Translated: CSARVDFTGNQPQHF.